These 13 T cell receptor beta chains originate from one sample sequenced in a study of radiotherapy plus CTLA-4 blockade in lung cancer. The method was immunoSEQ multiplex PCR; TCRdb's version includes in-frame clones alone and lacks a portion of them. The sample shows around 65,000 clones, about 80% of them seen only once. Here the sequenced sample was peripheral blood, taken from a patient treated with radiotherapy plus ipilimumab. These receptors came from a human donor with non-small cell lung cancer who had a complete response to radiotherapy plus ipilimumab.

The CDR3 spells CAWGQGENTIYF. Written as DNA, the CDR3 is TGTGCCTGGGGACAGGGTGAGAACACCATATATTTT. The chain recombines TRBV30 with TRBJ1-3, with 8 bases identical to TRBD1. The CDR3 is made up of 12 amino acids. CDR1 GTSNPN and CDR2 SVGIG come from the germline V gene (reference sequence). V was pared by 5 bases and J by 7 bases, with 4 bases of the junction left unmatched.

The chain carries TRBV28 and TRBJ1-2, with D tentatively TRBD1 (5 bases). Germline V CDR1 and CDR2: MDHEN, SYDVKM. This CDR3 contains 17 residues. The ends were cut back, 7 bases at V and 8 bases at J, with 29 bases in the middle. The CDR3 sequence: CASTLPESFAGQRGYTF. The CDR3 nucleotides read TGTGCCAGCACCCTACCTGAGAGTTTCGCAGGGCAGAGAGGCTACACCTTC.

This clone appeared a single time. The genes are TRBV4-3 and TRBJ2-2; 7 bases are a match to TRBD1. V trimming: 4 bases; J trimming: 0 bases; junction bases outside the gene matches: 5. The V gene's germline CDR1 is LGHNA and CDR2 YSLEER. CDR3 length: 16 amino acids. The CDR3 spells CASSLRTGANTGELFF. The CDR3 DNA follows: TGCGCCAGCAGCCTACGGACAGGCGCGAACACCGGGGAGCTGTTTTTT.

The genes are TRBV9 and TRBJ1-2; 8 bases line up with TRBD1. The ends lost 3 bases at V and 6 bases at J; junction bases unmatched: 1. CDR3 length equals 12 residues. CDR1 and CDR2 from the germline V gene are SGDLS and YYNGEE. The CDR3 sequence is CASSGTGHGYTF. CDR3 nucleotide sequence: TGTGCCAGCAGCGGGACAGGGCATGGCTACACCTTC.

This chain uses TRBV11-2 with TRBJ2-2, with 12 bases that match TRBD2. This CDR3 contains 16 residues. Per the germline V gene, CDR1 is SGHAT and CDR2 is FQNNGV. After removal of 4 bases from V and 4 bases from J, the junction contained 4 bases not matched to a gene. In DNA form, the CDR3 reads TGTGCCAGCAGCTCGACTAGCGGGAGTTTCACCGGGGAGCTGTTTTTT. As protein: CASSSTSGSFTGELFF.

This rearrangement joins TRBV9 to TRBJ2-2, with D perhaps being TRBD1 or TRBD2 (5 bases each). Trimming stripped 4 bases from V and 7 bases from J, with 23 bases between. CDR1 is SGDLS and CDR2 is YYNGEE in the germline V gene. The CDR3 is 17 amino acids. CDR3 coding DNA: TGTGCCAGCAGCCCCCGGGTAAGCGGAGGAGACAGCGGGGAGCTGTTTTTT. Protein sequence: CASSPRVSGGDSGELFF.

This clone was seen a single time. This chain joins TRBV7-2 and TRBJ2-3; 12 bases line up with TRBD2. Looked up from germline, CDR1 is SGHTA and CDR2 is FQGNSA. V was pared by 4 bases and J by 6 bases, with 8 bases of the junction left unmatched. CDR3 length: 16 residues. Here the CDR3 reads CASSSRLAGVGDTQYF. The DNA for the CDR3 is TGTGCCAGCAGCTCTAGACTAGCGGGAGTCGGGGATACGCAGTATTTT.

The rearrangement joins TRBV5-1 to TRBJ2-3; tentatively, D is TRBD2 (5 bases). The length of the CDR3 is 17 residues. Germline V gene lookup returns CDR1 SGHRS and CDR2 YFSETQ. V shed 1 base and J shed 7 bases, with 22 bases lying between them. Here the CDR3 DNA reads TGCGCCAGCAGCTTGCAAAGGCCCAGTGTTTTCGGGAATACGCAGTATTTT. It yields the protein CASSLQRPSVFGNTQYF.

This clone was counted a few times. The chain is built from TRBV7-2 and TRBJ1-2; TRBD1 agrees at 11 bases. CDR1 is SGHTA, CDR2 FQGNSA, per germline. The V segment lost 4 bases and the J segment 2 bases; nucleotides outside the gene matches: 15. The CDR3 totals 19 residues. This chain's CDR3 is CASSWGFGQGAKRNYGYTF. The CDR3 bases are TGTGCCAGCAGCTGGGGATTCGGACAGGGGGCAAAGAGGAACTATGGCTACACCTTC.

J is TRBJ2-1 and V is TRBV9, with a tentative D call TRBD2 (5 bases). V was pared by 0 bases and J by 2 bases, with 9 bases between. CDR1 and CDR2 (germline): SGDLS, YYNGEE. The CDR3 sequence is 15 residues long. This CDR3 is CASSVATGTYNEQFF. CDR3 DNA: TGTGCCAGCAGCGTAGCTACCGGGACCTACAATGAGCAGTTCTTC.

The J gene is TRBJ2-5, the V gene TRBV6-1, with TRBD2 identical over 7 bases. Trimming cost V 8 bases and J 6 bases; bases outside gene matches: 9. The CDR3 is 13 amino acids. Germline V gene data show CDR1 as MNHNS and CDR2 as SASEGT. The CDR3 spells CASAGGGRQTQYF. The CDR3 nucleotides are TGTGCCAGCGCAGGCGGGGGACGGCAGACCCAGTACTTC.

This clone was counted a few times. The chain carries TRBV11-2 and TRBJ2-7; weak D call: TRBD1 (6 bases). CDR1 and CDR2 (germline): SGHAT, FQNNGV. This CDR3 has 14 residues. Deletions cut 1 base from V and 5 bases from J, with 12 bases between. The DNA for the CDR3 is TGTGCCAGCAGCTTAGCAGGGGAATGGAACGAGCAGTACTTC. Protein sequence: CASSLAGEWNEQYF.

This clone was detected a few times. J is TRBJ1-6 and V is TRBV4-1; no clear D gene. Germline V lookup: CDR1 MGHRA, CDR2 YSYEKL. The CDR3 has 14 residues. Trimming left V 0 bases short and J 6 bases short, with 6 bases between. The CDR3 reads CASSQDPGNSPLHF. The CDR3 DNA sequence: TGCGCCAGCAGCCAAGATCCCGGTAATTCACCCCTCCACTTT.